This entry lists 2 T cell receptor beta chains sequenced from one sample in a study of tumor-infiltrating lymphocytes in primary liver carcinoma. Researchers generated TCR beta cDNA from 500 ng of total RNA, relying on a constant-region primer. Libraries of TCR beta came from three nested multiplex PCR rounds with slightly modified ARM-PCR. The first two PCR rounds, approximately 10 cycles each, used TRBV1-TRBV30 forward primers and a C-beta reverse primer. TCRdb reprocessed the multiplex PCR reads with MiXCR, giving one entry per CDR3 protein. This sample has approximately 79,000 distinct CDR3 sequences, with roughly two thirds found just once. Unsorted bulk tissue of about 18-32 mg yielded co-extracted RNA and DNA. The specimen sequenced was liver tumor tissue from sampling region 4. This sample's subset: tumor region T4, right-lateral pole. The receptors come from a man aged 40-49 years with primary liver carcinoma and hepatitis B virus infection.

This chain connects TRBV6-1 to TRBJ2-7; TRBD2 matches at 7 bases. The trim removed 8 bases at V and 5 bases at J, leaving 12 bases unmatched. The length of the CDR3 is 14 residues. Per the germline V gene, CDR1 is MNHNS and CDR2 is SASEGT. The CDR3 loop reads CASGEGRKDDEQYF. CDR3 in DNA: TGTGCCAGCGGGGAGGGGAGGAAAGATGACGAGCAGTACTTC.

This clonotype ranks as large. The chain carries TRBV11-2 and TRBJ2-1; the D call may be TRBD1 or TRBD2 (5 bases each). V was trimmed by 8 bases and J by 8 bases, leaving 22 bases between them. CDR3 length: 15 residues. Germline-derived CDR1 and CDR2 are SGHAT and FQNNGV. The CDR3 is CASVLGDLRGHEQFF. CDR3 coding DNA: TGTGCCAGCGTACTAGGGGACCTCCGGGGACATGAGCAGTTCTTC.